The T cell receptor (beta chain) described here comes from a study of blood T cell repertoires in COVID-19. Looking at the study overall: COVID-19 samples, acute and convalescent, were from the United States, Italy and Spain.

The CDR3 extends over 16 amino acids. The V gene's germline CDR1 is LNHNV and CDR2 YYDKDF (reference sequence). V lost 0 bases, J lost 7 bases, and 7 bases stayed unmatched. Seattle patients were enrolled while actively infected and followed longitudinally. In the original analysis: Amplification of reference gene primers provided the estimated nucleated cell counts. Sequenced by immunoSEQ multiplex PCR; TCRdb stores in-frame clones only, minus some. From that table come the V and J calls and clone size; the DNA was used to work out D and trimming. The data contain 200,000 to 250,000 clones, roughly 85% of them singletons.

This TCR came from a woman in her 70s with COVID-19, enrolled during active disease. Sequenced input: peripheral blood. V usage is TRBV15 and J usage is TRBJ2-1, with 9 bases fitting TRBD2. CDR3 sequence (DNA): TGTGCCACCAGCAGAGAACCGGGACTAGCTTGGAATGAGCAGTTCTTC. It is translated as CATSREPGLAWNEQFF.